This is a list of T cell receptor beta chains from one sample in a study of blood T cell repertoires in COVID-19. Sequencing used immunoSEQ multiplex PCR; TCRdb keeps in-frame clones, though not all of them. The sample lists under 250,000 clones, roughly 85% seen once, with roughly 2.7% in the top ten. The sample comprised peripheral blood. The receptors were gathered from a woman aged 70-85 years with active or convalescent COVID-19. Both conserved end residues are part of each CDR3. D genes are given only for firm matches. Clone size appears in some rows only: once, few, many, or a class for an expanded clone.

V gene	D gene	J gene	clone size	CDR3 DNA	CDR3 protein
TRBV7-8	NA	TRBJ1-1	NA	TGTGCCAGCAGCTGGGCAGGTCTCGGCACTGAAGCTTTCTTT	CASSWAGLGTEAFF
TRBV7-9	NA	TRBJ1-2	once	TGTGCCAGCAGCTTAGCGGGGCAGGGCTTAAACTTC	CASSLAGQGLNF
TRBV5-1	NA	TRBJ2-3	NA	TGCGCCAGCAGCCCTGGACCGGGGGATACGCAGTATTTT	CASSPGPGDTQYF
TRBV5-1	TRBD1	TRBJ2-5	NA	TGCGCCAGCAGCCCCGCCCGGGACAGGGCATACCGTACCCCCCAAGAGACCCAGTACTTC	CASSPARDRAYRTPQETQYF
TRBV27	TRBD2	TRBJ2-7	NA	TGTGCCAGCAGTTTAGGCGGGGGATTCAGAAACGAGCAGTACTTC	CASSLGGGFRNEQYF
TRBV5-1	TRBD2	TRBJ2-1	NA	TGCGCCAGCAGCAAGACTAGCGGCTCCTACAATGAGCAGTTCTTC	CASSKTSGSYNEQFF
TRBV6-2/TRBV6-3	NA	TRBJ2-3	NA	TGTGCCAGCAGTACACCCCTCCTAGCATCAGATACGCAGTATTTT	CASSTPLLASDTQYF
TRBV5-6	NA	TRBJ2-1	NA	TGTGCCAGCAGCTTTGGCCGCCACAATGAGCAGTTCTTC	CASSFGRHNEQFF
TRBV3-1/TRBV3-2	NA	TRBJ2-1	NA	TGTGCCAGCAGCCTCCCCCAGGACAGAGAGCAGTTCTTC	CASSLPQDREQFF
TRBV5-1	NA	TRBJ2-5	NA	TGCGCCAGCAGCTTGGCCGGACTCCCCGAGACCCAGTACTTC	CASSLAGLPETQYF
TRBV2	NA	TRBJ1-2	NA	TGTGCCAGCACCGACCGGAGAGGCTACACCTTC	CASTDRRGYTF
TRBV2	NA	TRBJ1-5	NA	TGTGCCAGCAGAGACAGAGGCAGGATTGACAATCAGCCCCAGCATTTT	CASRDRGRIDNQPQHF
TRBV11-1	NA	TRBJ1-1	NA	TGTGCCAGCAGCGTGTTTGGGTCCGGGGTAGGGACTGAAGCTTTCTTT	CASSVFGSGVGTEAFF
TRBV19	NA	TRBJ2-6	NA	TGTGCCACCCTACCAGGCGACTCTGGGGCCAACGTCCTGACTTTC	CATLPGDSGANVLTF
TRBV6-5	NA	TRBJ2-7	NA	TGTGCCAGCAGTTATACCGGGAGGCAGTACTTC	CASSYTGRQYF
TRBV5-1	TRBD2	TRBJ2-5	NA	TGCGCCAGCAGCTTGGGCGGGAGAGGAGAGACCCAGTACTTC	CASSLGGRGETQYF
TRBV7-2	TRBD1	TRBJ2-3	few	TGTGCCAGCAGCCCGGACAGGGGGCGGGCAGATACGCAGTATTTT	CASSPDRGRADTQYF
TRBV19	TRBD1	TRBJ2-7	NA	TGTGCCAGTAGCACCTCCGGGACAGCCCTCTACGAGCAGTACTTC	CASSTSGTALYEQYF
TRBV20-1	NA	TRBJ2-7	NA	TGCAGTGCTAGTGGGGCAGGGAATCCCTACGAGCAGTACTTC	CSASGAGNPYEQYF
TRBV4-1	TRBD2	TRBJ2-1	NA	TGCGCCAGCAGCCAAGGTGGCGGGAGGGCCTACAATGAGCAGTTCTTC	CASSQGGGRAYNEQFF
TRBV11-1	NA	TRBJ1-2	NA	TGTGCCAGCAGCCCTGGTGGGGGCTTAGGCTATGGCTACACCTTC	CASSPGGGLGYGYTF
TRBV4-2	NA	TRBJ1-2	NA	TGTGCCAGCAGCACCACAGGAACCTATGGCTACACCTTC	CASSTTGTYGYTF
TRBV6-5	TRBD1	TRBJ1-2	NA	TGTGCCAGCAGGAGGACAGGGGTTAATGGCTACACCTTC	CASRRTGVNGYTF
TRBV5-5	NA	TRBJ2-1	NA	TGTGCCAGCAAGCAGGCCCCCGGCGACAATGAGCAGTTCTTC	CASKQAPGDNEQFF
TRBV7-8	NA	TRBJ1-6	NA	TGTGCCAGCAGCCCCCAAACCTATAATTCACCCCTCCACTTT	CASSPQTYNSPLHF
TRBV14	NA	TRBJ1-2	NA	TGTGCCAGCAGTCCCCACCGTGGCAGGGAAAACTATGGCTACACCTTC	CASSPHRGRENYGYTF
TRBV28	NA	TRBJ1-2	NA	TGTGCCAGCAGCCGGGGGTTTGGCTACACCTTC	CASSRGFGYTF
TRBV6-1	NA	TRBJ1-3	NA	TGTGCCAGCAGTGAAACGGGGGGCGCGAGGGGAAACACCATATATTTT	CASSETGGARGNTIYF
TRBV7-9	NA	TRBJ1-5	few	TGTGCCAGCAGCTCCAATAATCAGCCCCAGCATTTT	CASSSNNQPQHF
TRBV19	TRBD2	TRBJ2-1	few	TGTGCCAGTAGTTGGACTAGCGGAGCGGTTAGGGGCAATGAGCAGTTCTTC	CASSWTSGAVRGNEQFF
TRBV30	NA	TRBJ2-2	NA	TGTGCCTGGGAAGACAGGCCCACCGGGGAGCTGTTTTTT	CAWEDRPTGELFF
TRBV2	NA	TRBJ1-1	once	TGTGCCAGCAGGATACCGACAGGAAGCTCGATGAACACTGAAGCTTTCTTT	CASRIPTGSSMNTEAFF
TRBV3-1/TRBV3-2	TRBD2	TRBJ2-1	NA	TGTGCCAGCAGCTCAATAGCGGGGGCGTCCTACAATGAGCAGTTCTTC	CASSSIAGASYNEQFF
TRBV28	NA	TRBJ2-7	once	TGTGCCAGCAGTTTTTCAGGGCCCCCCTACGAGCAGTACTTC	CASSFSGPPYEQYF
TRBV3-1/TRBV3-2	NA	TRBJ2-3	NA	TGTGCCAGCAGCCTAGGGAGGACAGATACGCAGTATTTT	CASSLGRTDTQYF
TRBV24-1	NA	TRBJ2-1	NA	TGTGCCACCGCCGAGGGAGTTAGCTCCTACAATGAGCAGTTCTTC	CATAEGVSSYNEQFF
TRBV28	NA	TRBJ2-3	NA	TGTGCCAGCAGTTTATGGGCGGGCGTGGGAAGCACAGATACGCAGTATTTT	CASSLWAGVGSTDTQYF
TRBV3-1/TRBV3-2	TRBD2	TRBJ2-7	NA	TGTGCCAGCAGCCAAACGGTGGTAGCGGGGGATGAGCAGTACTTC	CASSQTVVAGDEQYF
TRBV19	NA	TRBJ1-4	NA	TGTGCCAGTATGAGCCTAGGACGGGATGGTGAAAAACTGTTTTTT	CASMSLGRDGEKLFF
TRBV4-3	NA	TRBJ2-7	NA	TGCGCCAGCAGCCAAGAGGGGAGGTCCTACGAGCAGTACTTC	CASSQEGRSYEQYF